Listed below are T cell receptor beta chains from one sample, sequenced in a study of cytomegalovirus exposure and HLA in healthy donors. Measured with immunoSEQ multiplex PCR; TCRdb has only the in-frame clones, and not every one. The sample holds more than 45,000 clones. Sequenced material: PBMCs. These receptors came from a woman aged 25 to 45 in good health and CMV-seropositive. CDR3s include the opening cysteine and the closing phenylalanine or tryptophan. The order of the fields is D gene, J gene, V gene, CDR3 DNA, CDR3 protein. A D gene is named only where the DNA matches it firmly.

d_call: .; j_call: TRBJ2-5; v_call: TRBV6-6; cdr3_nt: TGTGCCAGCAGTTACTCGACTCCCAGCCAAGAGACCCAGTACTTC; cdr3_aa: CASSYSTPSQETQYF
d_call: TRBD1; j_call: TRBJ1-4; v_call: TRBV5-1; cdr3_nt: TGCGCCAGCAGCTTGACCCCGGACAGGGGGCGGGAAAAACTGTTTTTT; cdr3_aa: CASSLTPDRGREKLFF
d_call: .; j_call: TRBJ1-4; v_call: TRBV28; cdr3_nt: TGTGCCAGCAGCCGAGTCACAGGGACTAATGAAAAACTGTTTTTT; cdr3_aa: CASSRVTGTNEKLFF
d_call: TRBD1; j_call: TRBJ1-2; v_call: TRBV18; cdr3_nt: TGTGCCAGCTCACCATCCCGCTCTCTACAGGGGAACGAGGAATATGGCTACACCTTC; cdr3_aa: CASSPSRSLQGNEEYGYTF
d_call: .; j_call: TRBJ1-1; v_call: TRBV19; cdr3_nt: TGTGCCAGTAGTATAGTACGACAGGACCCTAACACTGAAGCTTTCTTT; cdr3_aa: CASSIVRQDPNTEAFF
d_call: TRBD1; j_call: TRBJ1-5; v_call: TRBV30; cdr3_nt: TGTGCCTGGAGTCGCGGGACAGGGGTACAAGGCAATCAGCCCCAGCATTTT; cdr3_aa: CAWSRGTGVQGNQPQHF
d_call: .; j_call: TRBJ1-4; v_call: TRBV30; cdr3_nt: TGTGCCTGGAACCGACTAAAGGGCTCTAATGAAAAACTGTTTTTT; cdr3_aa: CAWNRLKGSNEKLFF
d_call: TRBD2; j_call: TRBJ2-7; v_call: TRBV25-1; cdr3_nt: TGTGCCAGCAGTGAGGGTAGCGGGGGGTTCACTTCTTCCTACGAGCAGTACTTC; cdr3_aa: CASSEGSGGFTSSYEQYF
d_call: .; j_call: TRBJ1-1; v_call: TRBV27; cdr3_nt: TGTGCCAGCAGTTTCTGGTCTTCAGGTGACACTGAAGCTTTCTTT; cdr3_aa: CASSFWSSGDTEAFF
d_call: TRBD2; j_call: TRBJ2-3; v_call: TRBV5-4; cdr3_nt: TGTGCCAGCAGCTTGGCCGCGGGAGCAGATACGCAGTATTTT; cdr3_aa: CASSLAAGADTQYF
d_call: .; j_call: TRBJ2-1; v_call: TRBV30; cdr3_nt: TGTGCCTGGAGTTACGGCTTACAGGGAATCAATGAGCAGTTCTTC; cdr3_aa: CAWSYGLQGINEQFF
d_call: TRBD1; j_call: TRBJ1-2; v_call: TRBV14; cdr3_nt: TGTGCCAGCAGCCCGGGACAGCTTCGCGCCCCTTATGGCTACACCTTC; cdr3_aa: CASSPGQLRAPYGYTF
d_call: .; j_call: TRBJ1-5; v_call: TRBV19; cdr3_nt: TGTGCCAGTCGGGGTACAGGGATCCCTTTGACCCAGCATTTT; cdr3_aa: CASRGTGIPLTQHF
d_call: .; j_call: TRBJ1-6; v_call: TRBV18; cdr3_nt: TGTGCCAGCTCAGCCGACAGCTACTATAATTCACCCCTACACTTT; cdr3_aa: CASSADSYYNSPLHF
d_call: TRBD2; j_call: TRBJ2-2; v_call: TRBV4-1; cdr3_nt: TGCGCCAGCAGCCATGGGACTAGCGGTTACACCGGGGAGCTGTTTTTT; cdr3_aa: CASSHGTSGYTGELFF
d_call: .; j_call: TRBJ1-5; v_call: TRBV30; cdr3_nt: TGTGCCTGCGGGAGTTTTGGCAATCAGCCCCAGCATTTT; cdr3_aa: CACGSFGNQPQHF
d_call: .; j_call: TRBJ1-2; v_call: TRBV7-2; cdr3_nt: TGTGCCAGCAGCGCTTCTCGGAACTATGGCTACACCTTC; cdr3_aa: CASSASRNYGYTF
d_call: TRBD1; j_call: TRBJ2-7; v_call: TRBV5-6; cdr3_nt: TGTGCCAGCAGGGCGGGGACAGGGGCCTCCTACGAGCAGTACTTC; cdr3_aa: CASRAGTGASYEQYF
d_call: TRBD2; j_call: TRBJ2-3; v_call: TRBV6-6; cdr3_nt: TGTGCCACCTACAGCCAGCGGGGTACGGATACGCAGTATTTT; cdr3_aa: CATYSQRGTDTQYF
d_call: TRBD2; j_call: TRBJ2-1; v_call: TRBV9; cdr3_nt: TGTGCCAGCAGCGCGCTAGCGGGAGGGGTGGATGAGCAGTTCTTC; cdr3_aa: CASSALAGGVDEQFF
d_call: .; j_call: TRBJ2-7; v_call: TRBV13; cdr3_nt: TGTGCCAGCAGCTTGGGGGGGCTGAACTACGAGCAGTACTTC; cdr3_aa: CASSLGGLNYEQYF
d_call: .; j_call: TRBJ2-7; v_call: TRBV5-6; cdr3_nt: TGTGCCAGCAGCTGGCGGGTTGGGGAGCAGTACTTC; cdr3_aa: CASSWRVGEQYF
d_call: .; j_call: TRBJ2-7; v_call: TRBV5-1; cdr3_nt: TGCGCCAGCAGCTTGGTCCCCGCAGGGTCGTCCTACGAGCAGTACTTC; cdr3_aa: CASSLVPAGSSYEQYF
d_call: TRBD2; j_call: TRBJ2-3; v_call: TRBV30; cdr3_nt: TGTGCCTGGAATATATCCCCAGCGGGAGGGTCTCTAGATACGCAGTATTTT; cdr3_aa: CAWNISPAGGSLDTQYF
d_call: .; j_call: TRBJ2-7; v_call: TRBV11-3; cdr3_nt: TGTGCCAGCAACAATTATCCAGCCCAGGGGCTGGGCGAGCAGTACTTC; cdr3_aa: CASNNYPAQGLGEQYF
d_call: .; j_call: TRBJ1-1; v_call: TRBV6-4; cdr3_nt: TGTGCCAGCAGTGAGAGGGAAGATACTGAAGCTTTCTTT; cdr3_aa: CASSEREDTEAFF
d_call: .; j_call: TRBJ1-5; v_call: TRBV19; cdr3_nt: TGTGCCAGTAGGTGGAGGGGCAATCAGCCCCAGCATTTT; cdr3_aa: CASRWRGNQPQHF
d_call: TRBD1; j_call: TRBJ2-7; v_call: TRBV4-1; cdr3_nt: TGCGCCAGCAGCCCGGACAGGGGGCTTGGGGAGCAGTACTTC; cdr3_aa: CASSPDRGLGEQYF
d_call: TRBD2; j_call: TRBJ2-3; v_call: TRBV4-1; cdr3_nt: TGCGCCAGCAGCCAAGATTCAGCGGGAGAGGGTACAGATACGCAGTATTTT; cdr3_aa: CASSQDSAGEGTDTQYF
d_call: TRBD1; j_call: TRBJ2-7; v_call: TRBV30; cdr3_nt: TGTGCCTGCCGAGGGACAGGGGCGGGCGAGCAGTACTTC; cdr3_aa: CACRGTGAGEQYF
d_call: TRBD2; j_call: TRBJ2-3; v_call: TRBV10-3; cdr3_nt: TGTGCCATCAGTCAGGGACGGGAGGGAGATACGCAGTATTTT; cdr3_aa: CAISQGREGDTQYF
d_call: .; j_call: TRBJ2-3; v_call: TRBV28; cdr3_nt: TGTGCCAGCAGTTTATTTGCGGATACGCAGTATTTT; cdr3_aa: CASSLFADTQYF
d_call: TRBD1; j_call: TRBJ2-5; v_call: TRBV19; cdr3_nt: TGTGCCAGTAGTGCCGCCCGGGACAGTCAAGAGACCCAGTACTTC; cdr3_aa: CASSAARDSQETQYF
d_call: TRBD2; j_call: TRBJ2-5; v_call: TRBV5-4; cdr3_nt: TGTGCCAGCAGCCAGAGGACTAGCGGGCGAGAGACCCAGTACTTC; cdr3_aa: CASSQRTSGRETQYF
d_call: .; j_call: TRBJ1-1; v_call: TRBV30; cdr3_nt: TGTGCCGCGTACTTTTCTGGGCCCAACACTGAAGCTTTCTTT; cdr3_aa: CAAYFSGPNTEAFF
d_call: .; j_call: TRBJ2-7; v_call: TRBV7-9; cdr3_nt: TGTGCCAGCAGCTCTCAGGGGTACGAGCAGTACTTC; cdr3_aa: CASSSQGYEQYF
d_call: TRBD2; j_call: TRBJ2-3; v_call: TRBV5-6; cdr3_nt: TGTGCCAGCAGCTTGGTGGTGGCGGGGGGGCTGAGTAGCACAGATACGCAGTATTTT; cdr3_aa: CASSLVVAGGLSSTDTQYF
d_call: TRBD2; j_call: TRBJ2-1; v_call: TRBV30; cdr3_nt: TGTGCCTGGAGGAAACTAGCGGGGGACTCCGACAATGAGCAGTTCTTC; cdr3_aa: CAWRKLAGDSDNEQFF
d_call: .; j_call: TRBJ1-2; v_call: TRBV18; cdr3_nt: TGTGCCAGCGCGCCCCAGGCAGGGGATGGCTACACCTTC; cdr3_aa: CASAPQAGDGYTF
d_call: .; j_call: TRBJ1-1; v_call: TRBV14; cdr3_nt: TGTGCCTCACGTAAGGGGATGAACACTGAAGCTTTCTTT; cdr3_aa: CASRKGMNTEAFF
d_call: .; j_call: TRBJ1-2; v_call: TRBV6-5; cdr3_nt: TGTGCCAGCAGCCTCCTGGTGGGAGGAGGATATGGCTACACCTTC; cdr3_aa: CASSLLVGGGYGYTF
d_call: .; j_call: TRBJ2-4; v_call: TRBV4-2; cdr3_nt: TGTGCCAGCAGCCAAGTGGGGGGGGCGGACATTCAGTACTTC; cdr3_aa: CASSQVGGADIQYF
d_call: TRBD2; j_call: TRBJ2-7; v_call: TRBV7-2; cdr3_nt: TGTGCCAGCAGCCACTCTGGCGGGGGATCCTACGAGCAGTACTTC; cdr3_aa: CASSHSGGGSYEQYF
d_call: TRBD1; j_call: TRBJ2-7; v_call: TRBV18; cdr3_nt: TGTGCCAGCTCACCGACCTCCGGGACAGTCACCTACGGGCAGTACTTC; cdr3_aa: CASSPTSGTVTYGQYF
d_call: TRBD2; j_call: TRBJ2-4; v_call: TRBV29-1; cdr3_nt: TGCAGCGTTGGACTAGCGGGCGAAAACATTCAGTACTTC; cdr3_aa: CSVGLAGENIQYF
d_call: TRBD2; j_call: TRBJ2-3; v_call: TRBV19; cdr3_nt: TGTGCCAGTGGGACTAGCGGGGGCACAGATACGCAGTATTTT; cdr3_aa: CASGTSGGTDTQYF
d_call: TRBD2; j_call: TRBJ2-5; v_call: TRBV30; cdr3_nt: TGTGCCTGGAGAGGACTAGCGGGAGTGGAGACCCAGTACTTC; cdr3_aa: CAWRGLAGVETQYF
d_call: .; j_call: TRBJ1-1; v_call: TRBV29-1; cdr3_nt: TGCAGCGTTGAAGAGGCGGTAAACACTGAAGCTTTCTTT; cdr3_aa: CSVEEAVNTEAFF
d_call: TRBD2; j_call: TRBJ2-5; v_call: TRBV2; cdr3_nt: TGTGCCAGCAGTGAATGGGGAGGGGAAGGAGAGACCCAGTACTTC; cdr3_aa: CASSEWGGEGETQYF
d_call: TRBD1; j_call: TRBJ1-2; v_call: TRBV9; cdr3_nt: TGTGCCAGCAGCGCAACAGGGGATATCTATGGCTACACCTTC; cdr3_aa: CASSATGDIYGYTF
d_call: .; j_call: TRBJ2-2; v_call: TRBV5-1; cdr3_nt: TGCGCCAGCAGCTTAAGTGTCGGCTGGCAATCTGAGGACACCGGGGAGCTGTTTTTT; cdr3_aa: CASSLSVGWQSEDTGELFF
d_call: TRBD2; j_call: TRBJ2-5; v_call: TRBV6-6; cdr3_nt: TGTGCCAGCAGTTATAGCGGGATCCGGGCAGAGACCCAGTACTTC; cdr3_aa: CASSYSGIRAETQYF